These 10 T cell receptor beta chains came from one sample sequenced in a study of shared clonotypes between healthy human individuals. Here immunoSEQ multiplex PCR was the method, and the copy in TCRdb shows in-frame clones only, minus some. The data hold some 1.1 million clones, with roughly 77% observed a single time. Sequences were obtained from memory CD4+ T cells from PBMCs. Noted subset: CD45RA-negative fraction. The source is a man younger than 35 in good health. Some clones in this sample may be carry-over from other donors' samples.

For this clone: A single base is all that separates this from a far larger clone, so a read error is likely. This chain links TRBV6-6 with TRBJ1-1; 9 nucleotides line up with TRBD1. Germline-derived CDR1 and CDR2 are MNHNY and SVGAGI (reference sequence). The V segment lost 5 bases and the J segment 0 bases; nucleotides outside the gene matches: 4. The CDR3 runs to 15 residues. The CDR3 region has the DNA TGTGCCAGCAGTAAGGGACAGGGCATGAACACTGAAGCTTTCTTT. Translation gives CASSKGQGMNTEAFF.

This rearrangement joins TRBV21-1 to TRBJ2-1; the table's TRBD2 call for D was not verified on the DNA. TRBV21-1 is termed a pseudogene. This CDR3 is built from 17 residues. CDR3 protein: CASSKWSSGYKRNEQFF. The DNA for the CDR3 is TGTGCCAGCAGCAAATGGTCTAGCGGTTATAAGAGAAATGAGCAGTTCTTC.

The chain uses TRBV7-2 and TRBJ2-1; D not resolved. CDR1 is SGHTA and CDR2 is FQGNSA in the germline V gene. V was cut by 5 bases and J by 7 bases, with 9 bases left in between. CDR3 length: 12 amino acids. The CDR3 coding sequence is TGTGCCAGCAGCCAGCCTATGAATGAGCAGTTCTTC. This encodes CASSQPMNEQFF.

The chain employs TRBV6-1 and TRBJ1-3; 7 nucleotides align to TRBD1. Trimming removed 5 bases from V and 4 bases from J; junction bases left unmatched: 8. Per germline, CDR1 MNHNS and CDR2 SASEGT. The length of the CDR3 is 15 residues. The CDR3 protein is CASSPRTGVGNTIYF. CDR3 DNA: TGTGCCAGCAGTCCGCGGACAGGTGTGGGAAACACCATATATTTT.

Here the CDR3 DNA reads TGTGCCAGCAGCTCCCGGACAGGCGGGGAGACAGCTTTCTTT. Residues: CASSSRTGGETAFF. The chain combines TRBV7-2 with TRBJ1-1; 7 bases are a match to TRBD1. Per the germline V gene, CDR1 is SGHTA and CDR2 is FQGNSA. This CDR3 is 14 amino acids long. J lost 10 bases, V lost 4 bases, and 12 bases had no gene match.

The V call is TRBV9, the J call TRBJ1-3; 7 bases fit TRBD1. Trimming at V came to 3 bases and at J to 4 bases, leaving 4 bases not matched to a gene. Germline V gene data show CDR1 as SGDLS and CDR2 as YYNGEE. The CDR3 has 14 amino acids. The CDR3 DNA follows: TGTGCCAGCAGCGCGGACAGGTTGGGAAACACCATATATTTT. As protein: CASSADRLGNTIYF.

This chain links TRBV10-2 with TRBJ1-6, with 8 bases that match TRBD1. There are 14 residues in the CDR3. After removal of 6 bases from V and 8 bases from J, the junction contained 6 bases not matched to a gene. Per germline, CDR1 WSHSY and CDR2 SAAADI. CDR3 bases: TGCGCCAGCAGGGAACAGGGGGTAGATTCACCCCTCCACTTT. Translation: CASREQGVDSPLHF.

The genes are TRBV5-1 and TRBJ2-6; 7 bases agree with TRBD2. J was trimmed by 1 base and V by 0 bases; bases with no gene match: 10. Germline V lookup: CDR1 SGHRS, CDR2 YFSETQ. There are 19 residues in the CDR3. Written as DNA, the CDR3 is TGCGCCAGCAGCTTGGATTTTCGCGGGAGACGGTCTGGGGCCAACGTCCTGACTTTC. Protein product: CASSLDFRGRRSGANVLTF.

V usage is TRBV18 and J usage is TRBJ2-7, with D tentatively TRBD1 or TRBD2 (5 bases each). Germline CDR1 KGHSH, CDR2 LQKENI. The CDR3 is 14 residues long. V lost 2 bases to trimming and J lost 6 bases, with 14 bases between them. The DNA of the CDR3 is TGTGCCAGCTCACCAATGATGGGGGTAGGCGAGCAGTACTTC. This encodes CASSPMMGVGEQYF. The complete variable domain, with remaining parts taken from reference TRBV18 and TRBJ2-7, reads NAGVMQNPRHLVRRRGQEARLRCSPMKGHSHVYWYRQLPEEGLKFMVYLQKENIIDESGMPKERFSAEFPKEGPSILRIQQVVRGDSAAYFCASSPMMGVGEQYFGPGTRLTVT.

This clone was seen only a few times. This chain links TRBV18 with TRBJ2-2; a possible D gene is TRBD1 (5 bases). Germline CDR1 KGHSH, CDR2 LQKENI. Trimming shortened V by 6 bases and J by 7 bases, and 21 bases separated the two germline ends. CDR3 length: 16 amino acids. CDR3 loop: CASSKSRQGAGGELFF. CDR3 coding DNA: TGTGCCAGCTCGAAAAGCAGGCAGGGCGCCGGCGGGGAGCTGTTTTTT.